Below, 30 T cell receptor beta chains from the same sample are listed, as sequenced in a study of T-cell memory formation after mild COVID-19. MiXCR, run by TCRdb on the 5' RACE reads, gives a single entry per CDR3 protein. The table includes roughly 120,000 distinct CDR3 sequences, roughly 20% detected once. Material: PBMCs or a T cell subset sorted from them (not recorded which). Every receptor here comes from a man aged 18 to 35 who had mild COVID-19 (a few samples of this study predate the infection). Cell type and time point are not known.

This clonotype occurred once. This chain connects TRBV7-9 to TRBJ1-1; D remains unclear. V lost 5 bases and J 1 base, leaving 5 bases between the germline ends. Germline lookup yields CDR1 SEHNR and CDR2 FQNEAQ (reference sequence). This CDR3 has 12 residues. CDR3 bases: TGTGCCAGCAGCATCAGGAACACTGAAGCTTTCTTT. This gives the protein CASSIRNTEAFF.

This clonotype has just a few counts. The V gene is TRBV7-2, the J gene TRBJ1-2; D remains unclear. The V end lost 2 bases, the J end lost 6 bases, and 16 bases lay between the germline ends. This CDR3 has 15 amino acids. Germline loops: CDR1 SGHTA, CDR2 FQGNSA. The CDR3 reads CASSLTPGHGNGYTF. Written as DNA, the CDR3 is TGTGCCAGCAGCTTAACCCCGGGCCACGGGAATGGCTACACCTTC.

The chain recombines TRBV30 with TRBJ1-5; D ambiguous. Germline-derived CDR1 and CDR2 are GTSNPN and SVGIG (reference sequence). Trimming took off 0 bases at V and 0 bases at J, with 9 bases between the two ends. This CDR3 region has 15 residues. The DNA for the CDR3 is TGTGCCTGGAGTGTCAGTCAGTATAGCAATCAGCCCCAGCATTTT. Translation: CAWSVSQYSNQPQHF.

This chain connects TRBV19 to TRBJ2-7, with 12 bases fitting TRBD2. After removal of 6 bases from V and 3 bases from J, the junction contained 3 bases not matched to a gene. This CDR3 is built from 14 residues. The germline gives CDR1 LNHDA, CDR2 SQIVND (reference sequence). CDR3 region: CASSRTSGDYEQYF. The CDR3 DNA reads as TGTGCCAGTAGCCGGACTAGCGGGGACTACGAGCAGTACTTC.

The CDR3 is CASSWVGYGYTF. The CDR3 bases are TGTGCCAGCAGTTGGGTTGGATATGGCTACACCTTC. The rearrangement uses TRBV6-2 or TRBV6-3 and TRBJ1-2; D is uncertain. With 4 bases removed from V and 5 bases from J, the gap between germline ends came to 8 bases. Germline V gene lookup returns CDR1 MNHEY and CDR2 SVGEGT. CDR3 length equals 12 residues.

The chain employs TRBV21-1 and TRBJ2-7; the table's TRBD1 call for D was not verified on the DNA. TRBV21-1 is a pseudogene locus. CDR3 length: 15 residues. CDR3 loop: CASSKGAHRAYEQYV. DNA for the CDR3: TGTGCCAGCAGCAAAGGGGCGCACAGGGCCTACGAGCAGTACGTC.

This rearrangement joins TRBV20-1 to TRBJ2-3; 10 bases agree with TRBD2. The V gene's germline CDR1 is DFQATT and CDR2 SNEGSKA (reference sequence). With V trimmed by 5 bases and J by 0 bases, 5 bases remained unmatched. The CDR3 contains 15 residues. CDR3 sequence: CSACRSGGSTDTQYF. CDR3 in DNA: TGCAGTGCTTGTCGTAGCGGGGGGAGCACAGATACGCAGTATTTT.

The V and J genes are TRBV4-3 and TRBJ1-1, with D unclear. The V end was cut by 4 bases, the J end by 1 base, with 10 bases between. The germline CDR1 and CDR2 sequences are LGHNA and YSLEER. The CDR3 sequence is 14 residues long. CDR3 in DNA: TGCGCCAGCAGCCCACATGGGTCGAACACTGAAGCTTTCTTT. Its protein product is CASSPHGSNTEAFF.

In this sample, this clonotype turned up a few times. One end of the junction does not line up with germline, which may come from a read error. V is TRBV4-3 and J is TRBJ2-7; D gene uncertain. The CDR3 totals 12 residues. Germline CDR1 reads LGHNA; CDR2 reads YSLEER. Here the CDR3 reads CASSQDTRRQHF. CDR3 bases: TGCGCCAGCAGCCAAGATACACGACGTCAGCACTTC.

This clonotype was counted a few times. DNA for the CDR3: TGTGCCAGCAGTAATAGCGGCGAGCAGTACTTC. Protein product: CASSNSGEQYF. The chain employs TRBV12-3 or TRBV12-4 and TRBJ2-7; D might be TRBD2 (6 bases). V lost 5 bases and J 6 bases, leaving 8 bases between the germline ends. The CDR3 spans 11 residues.

This clonotype was detected a few times. The chain recombines TRBV4-2 with TRBJ2-3; TRBD2 matches at 8 bases. V was clipped by 0 bases and J by 2 bases; unmatched bases: 7. The CDR3 covers 17 residues. The germline V gene has CDR1 LGHNA and CDR2 YNFKEQ. The CDR3 DNA reads TGTGCCAGCAGCCAAGAATTCACGGGGGGGACCACAGATACGCAGTATTTT. Protein sequence: CASSQEFTGGTTDTQYF.

This clonotype was observed a few times. V usage is TRBV12-3 or TRBV12-4 and J usage is TRBJ1-1, with TRBD1 identical over 9 bases. The ends lost 5 bases at V and 4 bases at J; junction bases unmatched: 11. The CDR3 is 16 amino acids. CDR3 in amino acids: CASSRLGQGDGTEAFF. CDR3 in DNA: TGTGCCAGCAGTCGATTGGGACAGGGTGATGGCACTGAAGCTTTCTTT.

This clonotype was detected only a few times. The chain has TRBV21-1 and TRBJ2-3. TRBV21-1 is termed a pseudogene. The CDR3 is made up of 16 amino acids. Here the CDR3 DNA reads TGTGCCAGCAGCAAAGGGCGACAATTCGCAACAGATACGCAGTATTTT. Protein sequence: CASSKGRQFATDTQYF.

Only a few counts were recorded for this clonotype. The chain has TRBV7-9 and TRBJ1-1; the D gene is possibly TRBD1 (5 bases). The germline CDR1 and CDR2 sequences are SEHNR and FQNEAQ (reference sequence). This CDR3 region has 14 residues. The V end lost 5 bases, the J end lost 3 bases, and 13 bases lay between the germline ends. The DNA of the CDR3 is TGTGCCAGCAGCACCGGGGACTCCGACACTGAAGCTTTCTTT. As protein: CASSTGDSDTEAFF.

The J gene is TRBJ2-3, the V gene TRBV9; the match to TRBD1 covers 7 bases. CDR1 is SGDLS, CDR2 YYNGEE, per germline. This CDR3 has 14 residues. Germline trimming cut 0 bases from V and 2 bases from J; bases unmatched to any gene: 0. The CDR3 region is CASSVEGATDTQYF. The CDR3 coding sequence is TGTGCCAGCAGCGTAGAGGGGGCCACAGATACGCAGTATTTT.

This clonotype was seen a handful of times. The V call is TRBV5-1, the J call TRBJ2-7, with D perhaps TRBD2 (5 bases). Germline CDR1 is SGHRS and CDR2 is YFSETQ. The CDR3 covers 13 residues. Trimming cost V 2 bases and J 3 bases, with 9 bases left between them. CDR3 amino acids: CASSFGRGYEQYV. The CDR3 DNA is TGCGCCAGCAGCTTCGGACGGGGCTACGAGCAGTACGTC.

This clonotype has just a few counts. The V call is TRBV24-1, the J call TRBJ2-2; the match to TRBD1 covers 7 bases. The CDR3 is 16 amino acids. V trimming: 2 bases; J trimming: 4 bases; junction bases outside the gene matches: 6. CDR1 is KGHDR and CDR2 is SFDVKD in the germline V gene. The CDR3 DNA sequence: TGTGCCACCAGTGATTCTGAGGGGGCGCCCACCGGGGAGCTGTTTTTT. As protein: CATSDSEGAPTGELFF.

This clonotype was observed a single time. The rearrangement joins TRBV7-8 to TRBJ1-1; no definite D call. The CDR3 covers 16 residues. Germline CDR1 is SGHVS and CDR2 is FQNEAQ. V lost 1 base, J lost 1 base, and 13 bases lay in between. The CDR3 region has the DNA TGTGCCAGCAGCTTAGATAAGAAGGATTGGAACACTGAAGCTTTCTTT. Its translation is CASSLDKKDWNTEAFF.

DNA for the CDR3: TGTGCCAGCAGCTTAATAGGGACAGGGACACCCGAAGAGACCCAGTACTTC. This encodes CASSLIGTGTPEETQYF. V gene TRBV7-8 combines with J gene TRBJ2-5, with 9 bases lining up with TRBD1. CDR1 and CDR2 (germline): SGHVS, FQNEAQ. The V and J ends lost 2 bases and 3 bases, in that order; junction bases with no gene match: 10. CDR3 size: 17 residues.

The rearrangement joins TRBV20-1 to TRBJ1-5; no definite D call. The V gene's germline CDR1 is DFQATT and CDR2 SNEGSKA (reference sequence). V lost 5 bases and J lost 2, with 10 bases in between. The CDR3 covers 13 residues. The CDR3 DNA reads TGCAGTGCTCTCGACCCCGGCAATCAGCCCCAGCATTTT. The encoded protein is CSALDPGNQPQHF.

In its sample, this clonotype was seen a few times. The chain recombines TRBV10-3 with TRBJ2-3, with 8 bases matching TRBD1. Unmatched junction bases numbered 18, after V lost 6 bases and J lost 1 base. The CDR3 length is 19 residues. Per germline, CDR1 ENHRY and CDR2 SYGVKD. The CDR3 region is CAIREASGTGFWGTDTQYF. CDR3 coding DNA: TGTGCCATCAGAGAGGCATCCGGGACAGGTTTTTGGGGCACAGATACGCAGTATTTT.

V and J are TRBV12-3 or TRBV12-4 and TRBJ2-3; D remains ambiguous. The CDR3 spans 15 residues. The germline V and J ends were trimmed by 3 bases and 0 bases, with 10 bases remaining between them. CDR3 DNA sequence: TGTGCCAGCAGTTTGGTGGGGTTTAGCACAGATACGCAGTATTTT. Protein product: CASSLVGFSTDTQYF.

V usage is TRBV11-2 and J usage is TRBJ1-2, with D possibly being TRBD1 (5 bases). Trimming removed 1 base from V and 3 bases from J, with 12 bases in between. Germline-derived CDR1 and CDR2 are SGHAT and FQNNGV. The CDR3 totals 15 residues. The CDR3 region is CASSLGAGSDYGYTF. The CDR3 nucleotides are TGTGCCAGCAGCTTAGGGGCAGGGAGTGACTATGGCTACACCTTC. Complete variable domain (other parts from reference TRBV11-2 and TRBJ1-2): EAGVAQSPRYKIIEKRQSVAFWCNPISGHATLYWYQQILGQGPKLLIQFQNNGVVDDSQLPKDRFSAERLKGVDSTLKIQPAKLEDSAVYLCASSLGAGSDYGYTFGSGTRLTVV.

This clonotype has only one observation. The genes are TRBV7-8 and TRBJ2-2, with D hard to call. The CDR3 contains 13 residues. Germline V gives CDR1 SGHVS, CDR2 FQNEAQ. The V end lost 9 bases, the J end lost 5 bases, and 13 bases lay between the germline ends. The CDR3 reads CASNDWGTGELFF. CDR3 nucleotides: TGTGCCAGTAACGATTGGGGAACCGGGGAGCTGTTTTTT.

This clonotype was seen more than once but under ten times. In nucleotides, the CDR3 is TGTGCCAGCAGTTACTCGGGGCCAGACGAGCAGTACGTC. Translating gives CASSYSGPDEQYV. This chain links TRBV6-2 or TRBV6-3 with TRBJ2-7, with D perhaps matching TRBD1 (5 bases). CDR3 length equals 13 residues. Trimming shortened V by 0 bases and J by 5 bases, and 8 bases separated the two germline ends. From germline, CDR1 is MNHEY and CDR2 SVGEGT.

The table lists this clonotype with a few counts. In DNA form, the CDR3 reads TGTGCCAGCAAGATGTGGACAGGGTCCACCGGGGAGCTGTTTTTT. Residues: CASKMWTGSTGELFF. The V gene is TRBV6-5, the J gene TRBJ2-2, with 8 bases lining up with TRBD1. The germline CDR1 and CDR2 sequences are MNHEY and SVGAGI. Losses at the gene ends were 7 bases for V and 4 bases for J; bases not matched to a gene: 8. The CDR3 is 15 residues long.

The chain joins TRBV7-2 to TRBJ2-1; D may be TRBD2 (6 bases). V shed 1 base and J shed 2 bases, with 12 bases lying between them. There are 16 residues in the CDR3. Germline assignment: CDR1 SGHTA and CDR2 FQGNSA. The CDR3 nucleotides are TGTGCCAGCAGCTTAGAGGTGGCGGGACCCTACAATGAGCAGTTCTTC. Amino acids: CASSLEVAGPYNEQFF.

V gene TRBV5-5 combines with J gene TRBJ2-6; TRBD2 is a possible D gene (5 bases). With 2 bases removed from V and 0 bases from J, the gap between germline ends came to 6 bases. Looked up from germline, CDR1 is SGHKS and CDR2 is YYEKEE (reference sequence). The CDR3 runs to 15 residues. For the CDR3, the DNA is TGTGCCAGCAGCTTTGGAGGCTCTGGGGCCAACGTCCTGACTTTC. This translates into CASSFGGSGANVLTF.

This clonotype has a handful of counts. The V call is TRBV5-1, the J call TRBJ2-3, with TRBD1 identical over 8 bases. Germline V gene lookup returns CDR1 SGHRS and CDR2 YFSETQ. The CDR3 is made up of 15 amino acids. After removal of 8 bases from V and 1 base from J, the junction contained 9 bases not matched to a gene. The CDR3 reads CASTRPGGGTDTQYF. The CDR3 DNA is TGCGCCAGTACTCGTCCAGGGGGCGGCACAGATACGCAGTATTTT. Filled out from reference TRBV5-1 and TRBJ2-3, the complete variable domain reads KAGVTQTPRYLIKTRGQQVTLSCSPISGHRSVSWYQQTPGQGLQFLFEYFSETQRNKGNFPGRFSGRQFSNSRSEMNVSTLELGDSALYLCASTRPGGGTDTQYFGPGTRLTVL.

V usage is TRBV7-8 and J usage is TRBJ1-1; TRBD1 matches 7 bases. After removal of 5 bases from V and 1 base from J, the junction contained 10 bases not matched to a gene. CDR1 SGHVS and CDR2 FQNEAQ come from the germline V gene. There are 16 residues in the CDR3. The CDR3 sequence: CASSTAGGRENTEAFF. The CDR3 DNA sequence: TGTGCCAGCAGCACCGCAGGGGGAAGGGAGAACACTGAAGCTTTCTTT.